These 25 T cell receptor beta chains share one sample of origin, sequenced in a study of T cells in Graves' hyperthyroidism and ophthalmopathy. RNA transcripts gave rise to amplified TCR beta CDR3 regions. A set of HTBI primers served as the primers for a first-round RT-PCR of the TCR CDR3. Each CDR3 protein gets one entry after TCRdb re-called the multiplex PCR reads with MiXCR. The sample yields approximately 870,000 distinct CDR3 sequences, 38% seen once. Source material: blood. These receptors all stem from a man between 18 and 29 years old with Graves' hyperthyroidism.

The chain uses TRBV29-1 and TRBJ2-7; unclear D gene. The CDR3 runs to 9 residues. Germline V gives CDR1 SQVTM, CDR2 ANQGSEA. CDR3 nucleotide sequence: TGCAGGACCCCCTACGAGCAGTACTTC. Amino acids: CRTPYEQYF.

The chain joins TRBV30 to TRBJ1-1, with D uncertain. Germline-derived CDR1 and CDR2 are GTSNPN and SVGIG (reference sequence). The CDR3 is 13 amino acids. V shed 3 bases and J shed 0 bases, with 8 bases lying between them. CDR3 in DNA: TGTGCCTGGAGCGAAGGGATGAACACTGAAGCTTTCTTT. Its protein is CAWSEGMNTEAFF.

Comments on this clonotype: A junction end diverges from the germline sequence, so it may reflect a read error. V is TRBV14 and J is TRBJ2-7; perhaps TRBD2 as D (7 bases). CDR1 is SGHDN and CDR2 is FVKESK in the germline V gene. The CDR3 contains 15 residues. The CDR3 coding sequence is TGCGCCAGCAGCTTAGGGGGAGGGCCCTCCTACGAGCAGTACTTC. Its protein is CASSLGGGPSYEQYF. The full variable domain, in which reference TRBV14 and TRBJ2-7 provide the parts outside the CDR3, is EAGVTQFPSHSVIEKGQTVTLRCDPISGHDNLYWYRRVMGKEIKFLLHFVKESKQDESGMPNNRFLAERTGGTYSTLKVQPAELEDSGVYFCASSLGGGPSYEQYFGPGTRLTVT.

This clonotype was seen more than once but under ten times. The V call is TRBV19, the J call TRBJ1-1; no clear D. This CDR3 has 15 amino acids. V lost 1 base and J lost 5, with 14 bases in between. From germline, CDR1 is LNHDA and CDR2 SQIVND (reference sequence). CDR3 protein: CASSIVSTVGTEAFF. CDR3 sequence (DNA): TGTGCCAGTAGTATAGTATCTACTGTCGGGACTGAAGCTTTCTTT.

The chain uses TRBV7-9 and TRBJ2-5, with 7 bases matching TRBD1. The J segment lost 4 bases and the V segment lost 4 bases, leaving 9 bases of the junction unmatched. The CDR3 length is 15 residues. The germline V gene encodes CDR1 SEHNR and CDR2 FQNEAQ (reference sequence). The CDR3 sequence: CASSSYRGQRETQYF. The CDR3 DNA follows: TGTGCCAGCAGCTCGTACAGGGGACAGCGAGAGACCCAGTACTTC.

This clonotype was counted ten times or more. The chain combines TRBV7-9 with TRBJ2-7, with 10 bases matching TRBD1. The trim removed 6 bases at V and 7 bases at J, leaving 12 bases unmatched. This CDR3 spans 15 amino acids. Germline CDR1 reads SEHNR; CDR2 reads FQNEAQ (reference sequence). This chain's CDR3 is CASSSGTGAVEEQYF. The CDR3 DNA reads TGTGCCAGCAGTTCCGGGACAGGGGCTGTGGAAGAGCAGTACTTC.

The rearrangement uses TRBV2 and TRBJ1-4; perhaps TRBD1 as D (5 bases). V gave up 4 bases and J gave up 4 bases, with 13 bases separating them. The CDR3 is 15 residues long. Germline CDR1 SNHLY, CDR2 FYNNEI. In nucleotides, the CDR3 is TGTGCCAGCAGTGTCGGTGTCGGGGGTAATGAAAAACTGTTTTTT. The encoded protein is CASSVGVGGNEKLFF.

This clonotype has a handful of counts. The rearrangement uses TRBV3-1 and TRBJ1-6; D gene uncertain. This CDR3 region has 13 residues. CDR1 is LGHDT and CDR2 is YNNKEL in the germline V gene (reference sequence). V lost 2 bases, J lost 7 bases, and 6 bases lay in between. The CDR3 sequence is CASSQRRNSPLHF. DNA of the CDR3: TGTGCCAGCAGCCAACGGCGGAATTCACCCCTCCACTTT.

J is TRBJ1-5 and V is TRBV11-2; D is possibly TRBD1 (5 bases). The germline V gene has CDR1 SGHAT and CDR2 FQNNGV. With 1 base removed from V and 3 bases from J, the gap between germline ends came to 10 bases. The CDR3 extends over 15 amino acids. The CDR3 reads CASSLGPGNNQPQHF. Here the CDR3 DNA reads TGTGCCAGCAGCTTAGGGCCAGGGAACAATCAGCCCCAGCATTTT.

This clonotype was seen a handful of times. This chain joins TRBV6-6 and TRBJ2-5; D possibly corresponds to TRBD1 (5 bases). This CDR3 is built from 13 residues. The germline V and J ends were trimmed by 5 bases and 4 bases, with 11 bases remaining between them. Germline V gene data show CDR1 as MNHNY and CDR2 as SVGAGI (reference sequence). CDR3 residues: CASSEPQGETQYF. As DNA, the CDR3 is TGTGCCAGCAGTGAACCCCAGGGAGAGACCCAGTACTTC.

V gene TRBV5-1 combines with J gene TRBJ2-7, with TRBD2 identical over 7 bases. The V gene end was trimmed by 0 bases and the J gene end by 7 bases; junction bases not matched to a gene: 10. The CDR3 length is 15 residues. Germline V CDR1 and CDR2: SGHRS, YFSETQ. CDR3 coding DNA: TGCGCCAGCAGCTTGGATTGGGTTTGGGGGGGAGAGCAGTACTTC. Its translation: CASSLDWVWGGEQYF.

The chain recombines TRBV9 with TRBJ2-5, with D tentatively TRBD1 (6 bases). Germline CDR1 reads SGDLS; CDR2 reads YYNGEE. V gave up 4 bases and J gave up 6 bases, with 19 bases separating them. The CDR3 has 15 residues. The CDR3 loop reads CASSPRGGGRKTQYF. In DNA form, the CDR3 reads TGTGCCAGCAGCCCTCGGGGTGGGGGCAGAAAGACCCAGTACTTC.

The chain uses TRBV6-6 and TRBJ2-2, with TRBD2 as a possible D gene (5 bases). Looked up from germline, CDR1 is MNHNY and CDR2 is SVGAGI (reference sequence). The ends were cut back, 5 bases at V and 4 bases at J, with 14 bases in the middle. The CDR3 runs 15 residues. DNA for the CDR3: TGTGCCAGCAGTGAGGAGGTTTCAGGCACCGGGGAGCTGTTTTTT. The encoded protein is CASSEEVSGTGELFF.

This clonotype was counted only a few times. The chain recombines TRBV6-6 with TRBJ1-5; D not resolved. The CDR3 totals 13 residues. CDR1 is MNHNY, CDR2 SVGAGI, per germline (reference sequence). Deletions cut 7 bases from V and 3 bases from J, with 10 bases between. CDR3: CASTRTDNQPQHF. The CDR3 DNA reads as TGTGCCAGCACCCGAACTGACAATCAGCCCCAGCATTTT.

This chain links TRBV15 with TRBJ2-7; D tentatively fits TRBD1 or TRBD2 (5 bases each). Looked up from germline, CDR1 is LNHNV and CDR2 is YYDKDF (reference sequence). V lost 5 bases and J lost 0, with 20 bases in between. This CDR3 is built from 17 residues. Here the CDR3 reads CATSPSGRTVSSYEQYF. The CDR3 DNA sequence: TGTGCCACCAGCCCTTCGGGACGGACTGTTAGCTCCTACGAGCAGTACTTC.

This clonotype showed up many times. The chain is built from TRBV2 and TRBJ1-2; the D gene is possibly TRBD1 (5 bases). Germline assignment: CDR1 SNHLY and CDR2 FYNNEI. Trimming pared 7 bases from V and 8 bases from J, leaving 14 bases between. The CDR3 is 12 residues long. The CDR3 reads CASIRLREGYTF. The DNA for the CDR3 is TGTGCCAGCATTCGTCTCAGGGAGGGCTACACCTTC.

The chain recombines TRBV9 with TRBJ1-1; D not resolved. Germline assignment: CDR1 SGDLS and CDR2 YYNGEE. The CDR3 runs 12 residues. V dropped 5 bases and J dropped 7 bases, with 12 bases sitting between them. The CDR3 loop reads CASSPDRDEAFF. The CDR3 nucleotides are TGTGCCAGCAGTCCGGATAGGGATGAAGCTTTCTTT.

V is TRBV29-1 and J is TRBJ1-1; 7 bases fit TRBD1. V shed 4 bases, J shed 8 bases, and the junction held 16 bases outside the gene matches. The CDR3 loop spans 15 amino acids. The V gene's germline CDR1 is SQVTM and CDR2 ANQGSEA. The CDR3 DNA is TGCAGCGTTGCAGAACAGAGACAGGGTGTCACCGAAGCTTTCTTT. This translates into CSVAEQRQGVTEAFF.

As regards this clonotype: A read error is possible here, since a much larger clone lies one base away. V and J are TRBV7-9 and TRBJ2-7; D is undetermined. Germline CDR1 is SEHNR and CDR2 is FQNEAQ (reference sequence). The CDR3 spans 14 residues. The germline V and J ends were trimmed by 2 bases and 7 bases, with 15 bases remaining between them. CDR3 nucleotide sequence: TGTGCCAGCAGCTTAAAGAGTGCGCTTTGGGAGCAGTACTTC. This gives the protein CASSLKSALWEQYF. Full variable domain (rest looked up from reference TRBV7-9 and TRBJ2-7): DTGVSQNPRHKITKRGQNVTFRCDPISEHNRLYWYRQTLGQGPEFLTYFQNEAQLEKSRLLSDRFSAERPKGSFSTLEIQRTEQGDSAMYLCASSLKSALWEQYFGPGTRLTVT.

The J gene is TRBJ1-5, the V gene TRBV4-1; 9 bases map to TRBD1. The CDR3 extends over 14 amino acids. The V gene's germline CDR1 is MGHRA and CDR2 YSYEKL. The V and J ends lost 4 bases and 7 bases, in that order; junction bases with no gene match: 5. The CDR3 DNA sequence: TGCGCCAGCAGCCCCGGGACAGGGTGGCAGCCCCAGCATTTT. Its translation: CASSPGTGWQPQHF.

Regarding this clonotype: The germline gene is not matched at one end of the junction; a read error may be the cause. For the CDR3, the DNA is TGCGCCAGCAGCCAAGATGGAGGGGGGGACTCTGGGGCCAACGTCCTGACTTTC. This sequence encodes CASSQDGGGDSGANVLTF. The J gene is TRBJ2-6, the V gene TRBV9; possibly TRBD2 for D (7 bases). The CDR3 sequence is 18 residues long. Germline V gene data show CDR1 as SGDLS and CDR2 as YYNGEE.

There are a few counts of this clonotype. The genes are TRBV6-1 and TRBJ2-2, with D possibly matching TRBD1 (6 bases). CDR1 is MNHNS and CDR2 is SASEGT in the germline V gene. V shed 10 bases and J shed 0 bases, with 9 bases lying between them. The CDR3 consists of 13 residues. The chain's CDR3 is CATYRANTGELFF. The CDR3 DNA sequence: TGTGCCACCTACAGGGCGAACACCGGGGAGCTGTTTTTT.

This clonotype was seen ten or more times. The V gene is TRBV10-3, the J gene TRBJ1-2; TRBD1 might be the D (5 bases). CDR3 size: 13 residues. CDR1 and CDR2 from the germline V gene are ENHRY and SYGVKD. Trimming cost V 7 bases and J 6 bases, with 15 bases left between them. The CDR3 region is CAITARDGDGYTF. The CDR3 nucleotides read TGTGCCATCACTGCCCGGGACGGCGATGGCTACACCTTC.

This clonotype was counted once. This chain connects TRBV7-8 to TRBJ1-5, with 12 bases that match TRBD1. This CDR3 comprises 16 residues. CDR1 SGHVS and CDR2 FQNEAQ come from the germline V gene. The V and J ends lost 6 bases and 6 bases, in that order; junction bases with no gene match: 9. CDR3 coding DNA: TGTGCCAGCAGGTCCGCCGGGACAGGGGGCGGTCAGCCCCAGCATTTT. It specifies CASRSAGTGGGQPQHF.

This chain joins TRBV30 and TRBJ1-4, with D perhaps TRBD1 (5 bases). The CDR3 extends over 14 amino acids. Trimming shortened V by 2 bases and J by 4 bases, and 11 bases separated the two germline ends. The germline V gene has CDR1 GTSNPN and CDR2 SVGIG (reference sequence). CDR3 nucleotide sequence: TGTGCCTGGAGTAGGGGAACATTTAATGAAAAACTGTTTTTT. Residues: CAWSRGTFNEKLFF.